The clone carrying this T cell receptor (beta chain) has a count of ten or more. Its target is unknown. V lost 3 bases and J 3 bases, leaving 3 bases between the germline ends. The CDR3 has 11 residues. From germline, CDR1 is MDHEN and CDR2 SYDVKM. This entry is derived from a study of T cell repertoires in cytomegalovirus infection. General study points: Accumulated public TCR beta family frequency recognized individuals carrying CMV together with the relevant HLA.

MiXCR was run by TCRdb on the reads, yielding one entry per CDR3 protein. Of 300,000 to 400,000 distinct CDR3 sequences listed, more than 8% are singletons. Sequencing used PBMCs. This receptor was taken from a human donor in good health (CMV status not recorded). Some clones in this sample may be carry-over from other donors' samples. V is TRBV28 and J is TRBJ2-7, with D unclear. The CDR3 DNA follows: TGTGCCAGCAGTTTTTACTACGAGCAGTACTTC. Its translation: CASSFYYEQYF.